The 17 T cell receptor beta chains presented below share a single source sample, sequenced in a study of blood T cell repertoires in COVID-19. TCRdb's copy holds only in-frame clones and misses some; the assay was immunoSEQ multiplex PCR. The table has 250,000 to 350,000 clones, about nine tenths seen once. Material for sequencing was peripheral blood. Source of these receptors: a woman in her forties or fifties with COVID-19, enrolled during active disease.

This clone was recorded a few times. The rearrangement links TRBV3-1 (or the pseudogene TRBV3-2) to TRBJ2-6, with 8 positions matching TRBD2. The CDR3 length is 19 residues. Germline V gives CDR1 LGHDT, CDR2 YNNKEL (reference sequence). After removal of 0 bases from V and 3 bases from J, the junction contained 10 bases not matched to a gene. The CDR3: CASSQDSSGSRSGANVLTF. CDR3 nucleotides: TGTGCCAGCAGCCAAGATTCAAGCGGGAGCCGGAGTGGGGCCAACGTCCTGACTTTC.

This clone was observed a handful of times. This rearrangement joins TRBV5-1 to TRBJ2-2, with 9 bases aligning to TRBD2. The CDR3 runs to 16 residues. The germline gives CDR1 SGHRS, CDR2 YFSETQ. The trim removed 3 bases at V and 1 base at J, leaving 4 bases unmatched. The CDR3 DNA reads as TGCGCCAGCAGCTCTTTAGCGGGAGTGAACACCGGGGAGCTGTTTTTT. Translation: CASSSLAGVNTGELFF. The full variable domain, rest sourced from reference TRBV5-1 and TRBJ2-2, is KAGVTQTPRYLIKTRGQQVTLSCSPISGHRSVSWYQQTPGQGLQFLFEYFSETQRNKGNFPGRFSGRQFSNSRSEMNVSTLELGDSALYLCASSSLAGVNTGELFFGEGSRLTVL.

The V call is TRBV7-8, the J call TRBJ2-1; TRBD2 matches 10 bases. Germline values: CDR1 SGHVS, CDR2 FQNEAQ. This CDR3 region has 15 residues. With 5 bases clipped from V and 8 bases from J, the junction kept 9 bases outside the gene matches. CDR3 in amino acids: CASSPGLAARDEQFF. DNA of the CDR3: TGTGCCAGCAGCCCCGGACTAGCGGCAAGGGATGAGCAGTTCTTC.

This clone was counted a single time. The V call is TRBV27, the J call TRBJ2-7; D perhaps matches TRBD1 (6 bases). V was trimmed by 4 bases and J by 2 bases, leaving 12 bases between them. This CDR3 spans 14 amino acids. Germline lookup yields CDR1 MNHEY and CDR2 SMNVEV (reference sequence). In nucleotides, the CDR3 is TGTGCCAGCAGTTCACTACAGGGAACCTACGAGCAGTACTTC. Residues: CASSSLQGTYEQYF.

The J gene is TRBJ2-2, the V gene TRBV27; a weak D match, TRBD1 (6 bases). CDR1 is MNHEY, CDR2 SMNVEV, per germline (reference sequence). Trimming shortened V by 6 bases and J by 4 bases, and 18 bases separated the two germline ends. This CDR3 comprises 16 residues. The CDR3 bases are TGTGCCAGCAGATCGACCGGGACATACGTCACCGGGGAGCTGTTTTTT. It is translated as CASRSTGTYVTGELFF.

V usage is TRBV6-6 and J usage is TRBJ1-1; D not certain. The germline V gene encodes CDR1 MNHNY and CDR2 SVGAGI (reference sequence). The CDR3 sequence is 14 residues long. Trimming shortened V by 2 bases and J by 1 base, and 8 bases separated the two germline ends. CDR3 amino acids: CASSYRERNTEAFF. DNA of the CDR3: TGTGCCAGCAGTTACAGGGAGAGGAACACTGAAGCTTTCTTT.

The chain joins TRBV19 to TRBJ2-1; D is possibly TRBD2 (5 bases). This CDR3 spans 16 amino acids. The germline gives CDR1 LNHDA, CDR2 SQIVND (reference sequence). V lost 3 bases to trimming and J lost 4 bases, with 16 bases between them. CDR3 DNA: TGTGCCAGTAGTATGTTTTCCGGGAAACGATACAATGAGCAGTTCTTC. Translated: CASSMFSGKRYNEQFF.

The chain links TRBV7-9 to TRBJ2-1; 7 bases align to TRBD2. The V gene end was trimmed by 3 bases and the J gene end by 7 bases; junction bases not matched to a gene: 9. This CDR3 has 15 residues. Germline assignment: CDR1 SEHNR and CDR2 FQNEAQ (reference sequence). CDR3 residues: CASSFRADGRNEQFF. The CDR3, as DNA: TGTGCCAGCAGCTTTAGAGCCGACGGGAGGAATGAGCAGTTCTTC.

The V gene is TRBV6-5, the J gene TRBJ1-1, with D maybe TRBD1 (5 bases). CDR3 length: 14 residues. From germline, CDR1 is MNHEY and CDR2 SVGAGI. Trimming took 2 bases from V and 5 from J, leaving 12 bases between them. The CDR3 region is CASSYGQGGTEAFF. DNA for the CDR3: TGTGCCAGCAGTTACGGGCAGGGCGGAACTGAAGCTTTCTTT.

The chain couples TRBV16 to TRBJ2-7; the match to TRBD1 covers 12 bases. Germline assignment: CDR1 KGHSY and CDR2 FQNENV. CDR3 length: 16 residues. The ends lost 8 bases at V and 5 bases at J; junction bases unmatched: 13. CDR3 sequence: CASPPRDRGPPDEQYF. DNA of the CDR3: TGTGCCAGCCCCCCCCGGGACAGGGGGCCTCCGGACGAGCAGTACTTC.

The V and J genes are TRBV5-6 and TRBJ1-2; TRBD1 matches at 10 bases. Germline CDR1 reads SGHDT; CDR2 reads YYEEEE. CDR3 length: 16 amino acids. The V segment lost 3 bases and the J segment 4 bases; nucleotides outside the gene matches: 9. The CDR3 sequence is CASSWWATGGSYGYTF. The CDR3 DNA is TGTGCCAGCAGCTGGTGGGCGACAGGGGGCTCCTATGGCTACACCTTC.

The chain couples TRBV6-1 to TRBJ2-7; D gene uncertain. The CDR3 loop spans 13 amino acids. From germline, CDR1 is MNHNS and CDR2 SASEGT. V lost 2 bases to trimming and J lost 4 bases, with 9 bases between them. The CDR3 protein is CASSEYPEYEQYF. The CDR3 bases are TGTGCCAGCAGTGAATATCCCGAGTACGAGCAGTACTTC.

CDR3 residues: CASSLALWSEQFF. The CDR3 DNA reads TGCGCCAGCAGCTTGGCGCTGTGGAGTGAGCAGTTCTTC. The rearrangement links TRBV5-1 to TRBJ2-1; D is unclear. With 0 bases removed from V and 9 bases from J, the gap between germline ends came to 10 bases. CDR1 and CDR2 from the germline V gene are SGHRS and YFSETQ. The CDR3 totals 13 residues.

The chain uses TRBV5-4 and TRBJ2-2; a weak D match, TRBD2 (5 bases). V lost 3 bases and J lost 0, with 18 bases in between. This CDR3 is 18 amino acids long. Germline values: CDR1 SGHNT, CDR2 YYREEE (reference sequence). The CDR3 sequence is CASSWIQGLSANTGELFF. CDR3 nucleotides: TGTGCCAGCAGCTGGATTCAAGGGCTTAGCGCGAACACCGGGGAGCTGTTTTTT.

V usage is TRBV7-8 and J usage is TRBJ2-7; 9 bases map to TRBD1. J gave up 5 bases and V 5 bases, and 10 bases lay outside the gene matches. Germline CDR1 and CDR2: SGHVS and FQNEAQ. CDR3 length: 15 residues. The CDR3 DNA sequence: TGTGCCAGCAGCGTAGAAGGACAGGGGTCCCACGAGCAGTACTTC. Translation gives CASSVEGQGSHEQYF.

This clone was detected only once. V is TRBV7-8 and J is TRBJ1-4; tentatively, D is TRBD1 (5 bases). This CDR3 contains 15 residues. Germline loops: CDR1 SGHVS, CDR2 FQNEAQ. V was pared by 1 base and J by 10 bases, with 16 bases between. The CDR3 DNA is TGTGCCAGCAGCTTAGTTGCAGGGTGGCGAGGAAAACTGTTTTTT. It translates to CASSLVAGWRGKLFF. The whole variable domain, filled in from reference TRBV7-8 and TRBJ1-4, reads GAGVSQSPRYKVAKRGQDVALRCDPISGHVSLFWYQQALGQGPEFLTYFQNEAQLDKSGLPSDRFFAERPEGSVSTLKIQRTQQEDSAVYLCASSLVAGWRGKLFFGSGTQLSVL.

The table lists this clone with a count of one. V is TRBV2 and J is TRBJ1-6; 7 nucleotides line up with TRBD1. J gave up 7 bases and V 6 bases, and 9 bases lay outside the gene matches. Germline V gene sequence: CDR1 SNHLY, CDR2 FYNNEI. The CDR3 is 15 residues long. CDR3 sequence: CASRDLGQLNSPLHF. CDR3 coding DNA: TGTGCCAGCAGAGACCTGGGACAGCTGAATTCACCCCTCCACTTT.